This T cell receptor (beta chain) was sequenced in a study of OX40 agonist ivuxolimab in advanced cancers. The table came from immunoSEQ multiplex PCR; TCRdb's copy has only in-frame clones and leaves some out. This sample has about 25,000 clones; about 81% occur once, and the top ten carry less than 25%. In germline, CDR1 is MNHEY, CDR2 SMNVEV (reference sequence). V was clipped by 2 bases and J by 2 bases, with 7 bases between them. The CDR3 is 13 amino acids. Findings and caveats of the study: Part of the nonresponder group also had normalized T-cell clonal expansion that was low.

Concerning this clone itself: Its antigen remains unidentified. Other DNA sequences in this specimen translate into the identical CDR3.

This sample comprised CD4+ or CD8+ T cells sorted from blood, obtained in a trial of the OX40 agonist ivuxolimab. The TCR was taken from an adult with an advanced solid tumor such as melanoma, head and neck, liver or kidney cancer. The chain links TRBV27 to TRBJ2-7; D is possibly TRBD2 (5 bases). Here the CDR3 reads CASSLGLPYEQYF. Written as DNA, the CDR3 is TGTGCCAGCAGTTTAGGACTTCCCTACGAGCAGTACTTC.